This T cell receptor (beta chain) was sequenced for a study of T cell changes during pregnancy in multiple sclerosis (dated by TCRdb to about 2019). Context from the whole study: In women with multiple sclerosis, the researchers looked at how the T cell repertoire shifted as pregnancy progressed.

V is trimmed back by 4 bases and J by 6 bases, and the junction contains 8 bases that no gene match accounts for. The germline V gene sets CDR1 to SNHLY and CDR2 to FYNNEI. The CDR3 holds 14 amino acids from the cysteine to the phenylalanine. Here the CDR3 DNA is all that survives: 42 bases in frame from base 1. This clone was counted only a few times. It lacks a known antigen. No base qualities exist here, and no much larger clone lies one base off it. Libraries were constructed by the immunoSEQ multiplex PCR assay. TCRdb took over this immuneACCESS table, retaining in-frame rearrangements with V and J assigned. Such tables are incomplete; in checked studies, under half of the missing clones stem from an unresolved V gene, and the remainder is unexplained. In all, the sample holds about 23,000 clones, and roughly 87% of those were seen once. The leading ten clones occupy more than 7% of the sample.

Sequencing used CD8+ T cells from peripheral blood mononuclear cells, obtained after pregnancy. This clonotype was sampled from a female donor with multiple sclerosis, enrolled in a pregnancy study. The chain joins TRBV2 to TRBJ1-1; TRBD1 lines up with 7 middle nucleotides. The sequence in DNA is TGTGCCAGCAGTGGGAACAGGGGATTCTCTGAAGCTTTCTTT. Translated, this gives CASSGNRGFSEAFF.